These 32 T cell receptor beta chains share one sample of origin, sequenced in a study of regulatory T cells in long-lasting Graves disease. As for time point: persistent/refractory GD, antithyroid drugs over 5 years with positive TRAb. Making the TCR library involved RNA that had been extracted from PBMCs. Through Arm-PCR of CDR3 regions and iRepertoire HTBI primers, TCR beta libraries were built. TCRdb re-called the multiplex PCR reads through MiXCR, storing one row per CDR3 protein. The sample carries 650,000 to 700,000 distinct CDR3 sequences, approximately 29% recorded once. The sequencing used peripheral blood mononuclear cells (PBMCs), collected when the disease was refractory, from a patient treated with antithyroid drugs. These receptors were taken from a female donor with Graves disease.

The rearrangement links TRBV12-3 or TRBV12-4 to TRBJ1-1, with D unclear. The CDR3 contains 10 residues. With 7 bases removed from V and 6 bases from J, the gap between germline ends came to 6 bases. The CDR3 loop reads CASTDPEAFF. The CDR3 DNA sequence: TGTGCCAGCACTGATCCTGAAGCTTTCTTT.

This clonotype was seen a few times. The chain joins TRBV6-5 to TRBJ1-2, with TRBD1 identical over 9 bases. J gave up 4 bases and V 0 bases, and 15 bases lay outside the gene matches. CDR3 length: 19 residues. Germline-derived CDR1 and CDR2 are MNHEY and SVGAGI. The CDR3 nucleotides read TGTGCCAGCAGTTACTCGAGGCTGGTAAGGGACAGGGAGGTCTATGGCTACACCTTC. Protein: CASSYSRLVRDREVYGYTF.

This sequence joins TRBV5-1 and TRBJ1-1; 7 bases match TRBD1. Per germline, CDR1 SGHRS and CDR2 YFSETQ. The CDR3 spans 14 residues. Unmatched junction bases numbered 11, after V lost 5 bases and J lost 7 bases. DNA of the CDR3: TGCGCCAGCAGACAACAGGGGACTCTAGTTGAAGCTTTCTTT. Amino acids: CASRQQGTLVEAFF.

The chain combines TRBV20-1 with TRBJ1-5; a possible D gene is TRBD1 (6 bases). Trimming took off 6 bases at V and 4 bases at J, with 13 bases between the two ends. The germline gives CDR1 DFQATT, CDR2 SNEGSKA (reference sequence). This CDR3 is built from 13 residues. The CDR3 sequence is CSATWGQNQPQHF. The CDR3 DNA reads as TGCAGTGCCACTTGGGGGCAAAATCAGCCCCAGCATTTT.

This clonotype was seen many times. CDR3 amino acids: CASSTGGITNEKLFF. CDR3 in DNA: TGTGCCAGCAGTACAGGGGGCATAACTAATGAAAAACTGTTTTTT. This chain joins TRBV28 and TRBJ1-4; TRBD1 matches at 9 bases. CDR1 and CDR2 from the germline V gene are MDHEN and SYDVKM. This CDR3 spans 15 amino acids. V trimming: 5 bases; J trimming: 1 base; junction bases outside the gene matches: 2.

This clonotype was observed at least ten times. V is TRBV12-3 or TRBV12-4 and J is TRBJ1-2; a weak D match, TRBD1 (6 bases). V dropped 3 bases and J dropped 4 bases, with 18 bases sitting between them. The CDR3 runs 16 residues. CDR3 nucleotide sequence: TGTGCCAGCAGTTTCCCCTCCGAGACAGGAACCTATGGCTACACCTTC. Protein sequence: CASSFPSETGTYGYTF.

As regards this clonotype: A much more abundant neighbour one base away suggests this may be a read error. The V call is TRBV12-3 or TRBV12-4, the J call TRBJ1-1, with 9 bases fitting TRBD1. The CDR3 has 17 amino acids. V dropped 6 bases and J dropped 5; count of bases not matched to a gene: 16. The CDR3 loop reads CASRNERGTGRGTEAFF. CDR3 bases: TGTGCCAGCAGAAACGAAAGAGGGACAGGGAGAGGTACTGAAGCTTTCTTT.

The rearrangement links TRBV10-1 to TRBJ2-1, with 10 bases that match TRBD2. The V and J ends lost 3 bases and 10 bases, in that order; junction bases with no gene match: 9. Germline V gene sequence: CDR1 WNHNN, CDR2 SYGVQD (reference sequence). The CDR3 sequence is 15 residues long. In DNA form, the CDR3 reads TGCGCCAGCAGTGATGGTAGCGGGGGGAGAGGAGAGCAGTTCTTC. Its translation is CASSDGSGGRGEQFF.

The chain couples TRBV2 to TRBJ1-1, with no clear D. There are 12 residues in the CDR3. CDR1 and CDR2 (germline): SNHLY, FYNNEI. V dropped 6 bases and J dropped 6 bases, with 11 bases sitting between them. CDR3 bases: TGTGCCAGCAGCCTCCCCCCGTCTGAAGCTTTCTTT. This codes for CASSLPPSEAFF.

With regard to this clonotype: The conserved phenylalanine or tryptophan normally closing the CDR3 is absent here, so this likely arose from a read error. The chain is built from TRBV3-1 and TRBJ1-1; D unresolved. The CDR3 is 15 residues long. V lost 0 bases and J 11 bases, leaving 19 bases between the germline ends. Germline CDR1 LGHDT, CDR2 YNNKEL (reference sequence). DNA for the CDR3: TGTGCCAGCAGCCAAGATATCCACATCCACCAGTGGGCTTTCTCT. Its translation is CASSQDIHIHQWAFS.

This clonotype was detected many times. The CDR3 sequence: CASSLSKSNQPQHF. CDR3 nucleotides: TGTGCCAGCAGTTTATCAAAGAGCAATCAGCCCCAGCATTTT. J is TRBJ1-5 and V is TRBV27; D is undetermined. Germline V gene data show CDR1 as MNHEY and CDR2 as SMNVEV (reference sequence). The germline V and J ends were trimmed by 0 bases and 1 base, with 4 bases remaining between them. This CDR3 is built from 14 residues.

V is TRBV11-2 and J is TRBJ1-1; D is possibly TRBD1 (5 bases). The CDR3 loop spans 17 amino acids. With 4 bases removed from V and 2 bases from J, the gap between germline ends came to 20 bases. Germline V gene data show CDR1 as SGHAT and CDR2 as FQNNGV. The chain's CDR3 is CASSSRIGALSNTEAFF. CDR3 nucleotide sequence: TGTGCCAGCAGCTCAAGGATCGGGGCACTGTCAAACACTGAAGCTTTCTTT.

The table lists this clonotype with a few counts. V gene TRBV7-9 combines with J gene TRBJ2-7; 8 bases agree with TRBD1. Germline V CDR1 and CDR2: SEHNR, FQNEAQ (reference sequence). CDR3 size: 15 residues. The ends lost 1 base at V and 4 bases at J; junction bases unmatched: 6. The CDR3 DNA reads as TGTGCCAGCAGCTTAGGGGACAGGCGGGATTACGAGCAGTACTTC. Amino acid sequence: CASSLGDRRDYEQYF.

This clonotype was recorded at least ten times. The rearrangement joins TRBV27 to TRBJ2-7; 7 bases map to TRBD1. V lost 7 bases and J lost 2; bases outside the gene matches: 14. CDR3 length equals 16 residues. Looked up from germline, CDR1 is MNHEY and CDR2 is SMNVEV (reference sequence). CDR3 in amino acids: CASTLILQGRPYEQYF. CDR3 bases: TGTGCCAGCACCTTGATATTACAGGGGCGCCCCTACGAGCAGTACTTC.

The chain uses TRBV7-2 and TRBJ2-7; 7 positions agree with TRBD2. This CDR3 comprises 14 residues. Germline V lookup: CDR1 SGHTA, CDR2 FQGNSA. V lost 4 bases, J lost 4 bases, and 7 bases stayed unmatched. In DNA form, the CDR3 reads TGTGCCAGCAGCTCGAAGCGGGAAGGATACGAGCAGTACTTC. Translating gives CASSSKREGYEQYF.

This clonotype has a handful of counts. This chain links TRBV19 with TRBJ1-2, with D unresolved. The CDR3 covers 14 residues. Trimming removed 2 bases from V and 4 bases from J, with 11 bases in between. Germline V gene data show CDR1 as LNHDA and CDR2 as SQIVND (reference sequence). The CDR3 region has the DNA TGTGCCAGTAGTATAAGTGACACCTCCTATGGCTACACCTTC. Translating it yields CASSISDTSYGYTF.

This clonotype was observed a few times. This rearrangement joins TRBV6-1 to TRBJ1-1, with no clear D. CDR3 length equals 14 residues. With 2 bases removed from V and 4 bases from J, the gap between germline ends came to 11 bases. Germline V gene lookup returns CDR1 MNHNS and CDR2 SASEGT. The CDR3 loop is CASSEKVTGTEAFF. CDR3 sequence (DNA): TGTGCCAGCAGTGAAAAAGTTACCGGCACTGAAGCTTTCTTT.

The chain employs TRBV20-1 and TRBJ2-7; 14 positions match TRBD2. Germline loops: CDR1 DFQATT, CDR2 SNEGSKA (reference sequence). This CDR3 has 14 residues. Unmatched junction bases numbered 6, after V lost 6 bases and J lost 5 bases. CDR3 loop: CSAGPGLAGDEQYF. For the CDR3, the DNA is TGCAGTGCCGGCCCGGGACTAGCGGGAGACGAGCAGTACTTC.

Only a few counts were recorded for this clonotype. The CDR3 DNA reads TGTGCCAGCAGCACAGGACAGACGGTGGGGGAGACCCAGTACTTC. It yields the protein CASSTGQTVGETQYF. The gene calls are TRBV11-2 and TRBJ2-5; D is perhaps TRBD1 (6 bases). This CDR3 spans 15 amino acids. Germline-derived CDR1 and CDR2 are SGHAT and FQNNGV. The V end lost 5 bases, the J end lost 5 bases, and 18 bases lay between the germline ends.

The chain uses TRBV6-2 or TRBV6-3 and TRBJ2-7; D is uncertain. Germline CDR1 and CDR2: MNHEY and SVGEGT. The V and J ends lost 0 bases and 2 bases respectively, with 11 bases between them. This CDR3 has 15 amino acids. The CDR3 region is CASSYSYSPTYEQYF. The CDR3 DNA reads TGTGCCAGCAGTTACTCTTACTCCCCGACCTACGAGCAGTACTTC.

The rearrangement links TRBV6-2 or TRBV6-3 to TRBJ1-4; 7 bases fit TRBD1. The CDR3 runs to 18 residues. CDR1 MNHEY and CDR2 SVGEGT come from the germline V gene. V gave up 5 bases and J gave up 7 bases; unmatched junction bases: 19. CDR3 bases: TGTGCCAGCAGTCGTCGCCCCCCCCTCCGGGACAGCATTGAAAAACTGTTTTTT. Translating gives CASSRRPPLRDSIEKLFF.

This clonotype was counted a few times. This chain links TRBV11-3 with TRBJ2-2; possible D gene TRBD2, 6 bases. V lost 3 bases and J 7 bases, leaving 9 bases between the germline ends. The germline V gene encodes CDR1 SGHNT and CDR2 YENEEA. The CDR3 has 13 residues. The CDR3 coding sequence is TGTGCCAGCAGCTTGGAGGGTGTCGGGGAGCTGTTTTTT. Its protein is CASSLEGVGELFF.

The J gene is TRBJ2-7, the V gene TRBV3-1; 7 nucleotides match TRBD2. V lost 3 bases, J lost 6 bases, and 11 bases stayed unmatched. The CDR3 is made up of 15 amino acids. Germline V gene lookup returns CDR1 LGHDT and CDR2 YNNKEL (reference sequence). The CDR3 DNA follows: TGTGCCAGCAGCCACCCCCGGGGCGGGAGTCCCGAGCAGTACTTC. Translation: CASSHPRGGSPEQYF.

This clonotype was seen once. This chain connects TRBV20-1 to TRBJ1-2, with TRBD1 matching over 7 bases. There are 15 residues in the CDR3. Germline values: CDR1 DFQATT, CDR2 SNEGSKA (reference sequence). Trimming took 0 bases from V and 4 from J; bases not matched to a gene: 8. CDR3 DNA sequence: TGCAGTGCTAGAGATACAGGGGCCCCGGGCTATGGCTACACCTTC. This translates into CSARDTGAPGYGYTF.

In this sample, this clonotype turned up a few times. The genes are TRBV6-1 and TRBJ2-5; 9 bases agree with TRBD2. The CDR3 has 17 residues. CDR1 and CDR2 from the germline V gene are MNHNS and SASEGT. With 5 bases clipped from V and 1 base from J, the junction kept 11 bases outside the gene matches. CDR3 coding DNA: TGTGCCAGCAGTCGACTTAGCGGGAGTTCCCTCCAAGAGACCCAGTACTTC. It translates to CASSRLSGSSLQETQYF.

The gene calls are TRBV12-3 or TRBV12-4 and TRBJ1-2; 10 bases align to TRBD1. This CDR3 spans 15 amino acids. The V segment lost 6 bases and the J segment 6 bases; nucleotides outside the gene matches: 10. The CDR3 nucleotides read TGTGCCAGCAGCCGACTGGGGGGACAGGGGAATGGCTACACCTTC. Translated, it gives CASSRLGGQGNGYTF.

This clonotype was counted a few times. The gene calls are TRBV20-1 and TRBJ1-1; the match to TRBD1 covers 8 bases. This CDR3 region has 15 residues. With V trimmed by 0 bases and J by 1 base, 4 bases remained unmatched. Per the germline V gene, CDR1 is DFQATT and CDR2 is SNEGSKA (reference sequence). CDR3 region: CSARDGQGSNTEAFF. CDR3 coding DNA: TGCAGTGCTAGAGATGGACAGGGCTCGAACACTGAAGCTTTCTTT.

V and J are TRBV9 and TRBJ2-7; TRBD1 aligns across 11 bases. The J segment lost 6 bases and the V segment lost 2 bases, leaving 7 bases of the junction unmatched. CDR1 is SGDLS and CDR2 is YYNGEE in the germline V gene. The CDR3 contains 15 residues. CDR3: CASSVGQGASSEQYF. CDR3 DNA: TGTGCCAGCAGCGTTGGACAGGGGGCGTCATCCGAGCAGTACTTC.

In this sample, this clonotype turned up many times. The rearrangement links TRBV28 to TRBJ1-2; maybe TRBD1 (6 bases). The CDR3 is made up of 12 amino acids. The V and J ends lost 4 bases and 7 bases respectively, with 10 bases between them. CDR1 and CDR2 (germline): MDHEN, SYDVKM. The CDR3 loop is CASSSGVTGYTF. The CDR3 coding sequence is TGTGCCAGCAGTTCAGGGGTAACTGGCTACACCTTC.

The chain combines TRBV6-1 with TRBJ2-6; no firm D call. V lost 7 bases to trimming and J lost 2 bases, with 6 bases between them. This CDR3 has 13 amino acids. Germline assignment: CDR1 MNHNS and CDR2 SASEGT. This chain's CDR3 is CASNPAGANVLTF. Written as DNA, the CDR3 is TGTGCCAGCAACCCAGCTGGGGCCAACGTCCTGACTTTC.

In DNA form, the CDR3 reads TGTGCCTGGAGTAGGCTGGGACAGATGAACACTGAAGCTTTCTTT. It specifies CAWSRLGQMNTEAFF. The J gene is TRBJ1-1, the V gene TRBV30; 7 positions agree with TRBD1. The CDR3 is 15 amino acids. Germline CDR1 reads GTSNPN; CDR2 reads SVGIG (reference sequence). Trimming removed 2 bases from V and 0 bases from J; junction bases left unmatched: 6.

This clonotype has a single count. The V gene is TRBV27, the J gene TRBJ2-1; tentative D call: TRBD2 (6 bases). V was cut by 6 bases and J by 7 bases, with 19 bases left in between. The CDR3 extends over 15 amino acids. Germline CDR1 is MNHEY and CDR2 is SMNVEV (reference sequence). This chain's CDR3 is CASSLRTTLLNEQFF. The CDR3 DNA reads TGTGCCAGCAGCCTTCGGACTACTCTCTTAAATGAGCAGTTCTTC.